The 32 T cell receptor beta chains in this list originate from one sample, sequenced in a study of molecular identifiers for immune sequencing clone quantification (dated by TCRdb to the late 2010s). Receptor amplification or capture employed PCR. Sequencing instrument: NextSeq 500. The public reads were run again by TCRdb, first through fastp at Q25 and then through MiXCR, and only productive beta chains were kept. Rows are combined by CDR3 protein, so each entry shows the most common genes and DNA. This sample lists around 100,000 distinct CDR3 sequences; 35% were detected once. The ten top clones hold about 9.1% of the sample. Sample: naive CD8+ T cells from blood, with Jurkat cell RNA spiked in. Sample cell subset or site, as interpreted from the label and publication: FACS-sorted CD8+CD4-CCR7+CD45RA+ naive T cells. The receptors originated from a human donor in good health. Some libraries in this study had Jurkat cell RNA spiked in.

In the case of this clonotype: A much larger clone lies a single base off, so this may be a read error. The rearrangement uses TRBV2 and TRBJ1-5; possibly TRBD1 for D (5 bases). The V gene's germline CDR1 is SNHLY and CDR2 FYNNEI. This CDR3 is built from 16 residues. As DNA, the CDR3 is TGTGCCAGCAGTGGGGGACGGTGGGGTAGCAATCAGCCCCAGCAATTT. This encodes CASSGGRWGSNQPQQF.

This clonotype was seen a few times. The genes are TRBV11-1 and TRBJ2-7, with D perhaps matching TRBD1 (6 bases). Deletions cut 5 bases from V and 8 bases from J, with 19 bases between. The CDR3 sequence is 14 residues long. CDR1 and CDR2 (germline): SGHAT, FQDESV (reference sequence). CDR3: CASSGTGILAQQYF. CDR3 DNA: TGTGCCAGCAGCGGAACAGGGATCCTGGCCCAGCAGTACTTC.

To note about this clonotype: A junction boundary mismatches the germline segment, possibly from a read error. This chain uses TRBV4-1 with TRBJ2-7; the D gene is possibly TRBD2 (6 bases). Germline CDR1 is MGHRA and CDR2 is YSYEKL. This CDR3 contains 14 residues. The CDR3 coding sequence is TGCGCCCGCAGCCATCAAGCGGGCTCCTACGAGCAGTACTTC. It translates to CARSHQAGSYEQYF.

In this sample, this clonotype turned up once. A much larger clone lies one base from this, so it may be a read error. The chain couples TRBV28 to TRBJ1-2; TRBD1 is a possible D gene (5 bases). Germline V gives CDR1 MDHEN, CDR2 SYDVKM. The CDR3 is 14 residues long. The chain's CDR3 is CASSLGRDWSGCTF. The CDR3 DNA is TGTGCCAGCAGTTTGGGCAGGGATTGGTCTGGCTGCACCTTC.

The chain carries TRBV4-3 and TRBJ2-3, with TRBD2 matching over 8 bases. V was clipped by 0 bases and J by 4 bases; unmatched bases: 12. The germline V gene has CDR1 LGHNA and CDR2 YSLEER. The CDR3 sequence is 18 residues long. CDR3 bases: TGCGCCAGCAGCCAAGACGCGGGACTAGTCCCCCCCGCAGATACGCAGTATTTT. This sequence encodes CASSQDAGLVPPADTQYF.

The chain employs TRBV24-1 and TRBJ2-2; 7 bases align to TRBD1. CDR1 is KGHDR, CDR2 SFDVKD, per germline. This CDR3 region has 16 residues. J lost 0 bases, V lost 3 bases, and 3 bases had no gene match. This CDR3 reads CATSDAGTANTGELFF. The CDR3 DNA follows: TGTGCCACCAGTGATGCTGGGACAGCGAACACCGGGGAGCTGTTTTTT.

This clonotype was picked up one time. The V gene is TRBV6-2 or TRBV6-3, the J gene TRBJ2-5, with D uncertain. Germline CDR1 MNHEY, CDR2 SVGEGT. V was clipped by 5 bases and J by 10 bases, with 11 bases between them. The CDR3 length is 11 residues. The CDR3 nucleotides read TGTGCCAGCAGTCCCCTCCTGGGCCAGTACTTC. This sequence encodes CASSPLLGQYF.

The chain couples TRBV6-5 to TRBJ1-1; TRBD1 matches at 9 bases. The CDR3 contains 16 residues. Trimming removed 7 bases from V and 2 bases from J; junction bases left unmatched: 11. Germline values: CDR1 MNHEY, CDR2 SVGAGI. CDR3 protein: CASNKQGALVNTEAFF. CDR3 sequence (DNA): TGTGCCAGCAATAAACAGGGGGCTCTAGTAAACACTGAAGCTTTCTTT.

Only a few counts were recorded for this clonotype. The chain has TRBV7-8 and TRBJ1-2; D gene ambiguous. Germline CDR1 is SGHVS and CDR2 is FQNEAQ. Trimming took off 2 bases at V and 4 bases at J, with 26 bases between the two ends. The CDR3 is made up of 19 amino acids. The CDR3 region has the DNA TGTGCCAGCAGCTTATTAGTTGTCCCGGCCGACCACTCCCCCTATGGCTACACCTTC. Translated: CASSLLVVPADHSPYGYTF.

Only a few counts were recorded for this clonotype. The rearrangement joins TRBV27 to TRBJ2-7; the D is unclear. This CDR3 contains 14 residues. Germline V gene sequence: CDR1 MNHEY, CDR2 SMNVEV (reference sequence). With 2 bases removed from V and 0 bases from J, the gap between germline ends came to 8 bases. As DNA, the CDR3 is TGTGCCAGCAGTTTAATCCCTAGCTCCTACGAGCAGTACTTC. It specifies CASSLIPSSYEQYF.

About this clonotype: At one end the junction does not follow the germline gene, possibly because of a read error. This chain connects TRBV27 to TRBJ1-6; a possible D gene is TRBD1 (5 bases). This CDR3 is built from 17 residues. Looked up from germline, CDR1 is MNHEY and CDR2 is SMNVEV (reference sequence). The CDR3 nucleotides read TGTGCCAGCAGTTTAGTACGGGGGAGCTCCTATGATTCACCCCTCCACTTT. This codes for CASSLVRGSSYDSPLHF.

The chain has TRBV9 and TRBJ2-7, with D possibly being TRBD1 (5 bases). In germline, CDR1 is SGDLS, CDR2 YYNGEE. Trimming removed 2 bases from V and 2 bases from J, with 11 bases in between. The CDR3 totals 14 residues. The DNA for the CDR3 is TGTGCCAGCAGCGTCCGGGTCAGGGCCTACGAGCAGTACTTC. Protein product: CASSVRVRAYEQYF. The variable domain in full, completed from reference TRBV9 and TRBJ2-7, reads DSGVTQTPKHLITATGQRVTLRCSPRSGDLSVYWYQQSLDQGLQFLIQYYNGEERAKGNILERFSAQQFPDLHSELNLSSLELGDSALYFCASSVRVRAYEQYFGPGTRLTVT.

The sample holds a few counts of this clonotype. The rearrangement joins TRBV12-3 or TRBV12-4 to TRBJ1-5, with unresolved D. The CDR3 is 14 amino acids. V was trimmed by 3 bases and J by 5 bases, leaving 11 bases between them. The CDR3 sequence: CASSFGLFYQPQHF. CDR3 nucleotide sequence: TGTGCCAGCAGTTTCGGACTTTTTTATCAGCCCCAGCATTTT.

This chain connects TRBV2 to TRBJ2-7; D may be TRBD1 (5 bases). The CDR3 runs 14 residues. V was shortened by 4 bases and J by 6 bases, with 16 bases between the two germline ends. In germline, CDR1 is SNHLY, CDR2 FYNNEI. Here the CDR3 DNA reads TGTGCCAGCAGTGTAGGCGACAGTGGGGTCGAGCAGTACTTC. It yields the protein CASSVGDSGVEQYF.

The V call is TRBV4-3, the J call TRBJ1-1; D not certain. Germline CDR1 and CDR2: LGHNA and YSLEER. Trimming took off 1 base at V and 1 base at J, with 10 bases between the two ends. CDR3 length: 15 residues. CDR3 sequence reads: CASSQAPIRNTEAFF. As DNA, the CDR3 is TGCGCCAGCAGCCAAGCCCCCATAAGGAACACTGAAGCTTTCTTT.

This clonotype was detected ten times or more. The chain joins TRBV7-8 to TRBJ2-1, with no clear D. The CDR3 contains 9 residues. Germline CDR1 is SGHVS and CDR2 is FQNEAQ. The ends were cut back, 7 bases at V and 9 bases at J, with 4 bases in the middle. CDR3 nucleotide sequence: TGTGCCAGCAATGTTGAGCAGTTCTTC. As protein: CASNVEQFF.

This clonotype has more than one count but fewer than ten. The chain uses TRBV29-1 and TRBJ1-1; weak D call: TRBD1 (5 bases). The CDR3 has 14 amino acids. The germline V gene encodes CDR1 SQVTM and CDR2 ANQGSEA. V lost 3 bases to trimming and J lost 6 bases, with 17 bases between them. DNA of the CDR3: TGCAGCGTTGAGGGGGTGGGGCAAGCCTCTGAAGCTTTCTTT. Translation gives CSVEGVGQASEAFF.

The chain uses TRBV7-9 and TRBJ1-1; D uncertain. The germline V gene encodes CDR1 SEHNR and CDR2 FQNEAQ (reference sequence). The V and J ends lost 3 bases and 11 bases respectively, with 16 bases between them. The CDR3 spans 13 residues. In DNA, the CDR3 is TGTGCCAGCAGCTTTGTTGGCTCGGGAAGGGCTTTCTTT. It codes for CASSFVGSGRAFF.

This clonotype was counted only a few times. The rearrangement links TRBV12-3 or TRBV12-4 to TRBJ2-2; tentatively, D is TRBD2 (6 bases). Trimming shortened V by 5 bases and J by 0 bases, and 19 bases separated the two germline ends. The CDR3 has 18 residues. The CDR3 region has the DNA TGTGCCAGCAGTCAAGCCCCAGCGGGCCACCCGAACACCGGGGAGCTGTTTTTT. Protein sequence: CASSQAPAGHPNTGELFF.

A few counts support this clonotype. This rearrangement joins TRBV4-2 to TRBJ2-7, with 15 bases that match TRBD2. The CDR3 sequence is 20 residues long. CDR1 and CDR2 from the germline V gene are LGHNA and YNFKEQ. V was pared by 0 bases and J by 5 bases, with 14 bases of the junction left unmatched. The CDR3 is CASSQDWGLAGGSSKDEQYF. The CDR3 DNA reads TGTGCCAGCAGCCAAGATTGGGGACTAGCGGGAGGCTCCTCTAAAGACGAGCAGTACTTC.

The chain combines TRBV5-6 with TRBJ2-7; the D call may be TRBD1 or TRBD2 (5 bases each). From germline, CDR1 is SGHDT and CDR2 YYEEEE. With 4 bases removed from V and 2 bases from J, the gap between germline ends came to 10 bases. This CDR3 is built from 13 residues. The CDR3 DNA sequence: TGTGCCAGCAGCCAGGGACCGACCTACGAGCAGTACTTC. Translation: CASSQGPTYEQYF.

Only a few counts were recorded for this clonotype. This chain links TRBV11-2 with TRBJ2-6, with D uncertain. The CDR3 spans 19 residues. Germline-derived CDR1 and CDR2 are SGHAT and FQNNGV. Trimming removed 1 base from V and 1 base from J, with 17 bases in between. For the CDR3, the DNA is TGTGCCAGCAGCTTAGCCTACCTCTCATTGATTTCTGGGGCCAACGTCCTGACTTTC. It yields the protein CASSLAYLSLISGANVLTF.

This clonotype has more than one count but fewer than ten. V gene TRBV27 combines with J gene TRBJ2-5, with D possibly matching TRBD1 (6 bases). The ends were cut back, 4 bases at V and 12 bases at J, with 18 bases in the middle. The CDR3 spans 13 residues. Germline V CDR1 and CDR2: MNHEY, SMNVEV (reference sequence). In DNA, the CDR3 is TGTGCCAGCAGTTCTGGCCTGGGGGCAGTAAAGTACTTC. Translated, it gives CASSSGLGAVKYF.

With regard to this clonotype: A clone one base away is much larger, so this may be a read error. Here the CDR3 omits its conserved ending phenylalanine or tryptophan, so a read error is the likely source. The chain links TRBV6-5 to TRBJ2-3; 10 nucleotides align to TRBD1. Germline CDR1 and CDR2: MNHEY and SVGAGI. The trim removed 4 bases at V and 3 bases at J, leaving 4 bases unmatched. This CDR3 spans 15 amino acids. CDR3 amino acids: CASSSTGGGTDTQYL. CDR3 bases: TGTGCCAGCAGTTCGACAGGGGGCGGAACAGATACGCAGTATTTA.

V is TRBV12-3 or TRBV12-4 and J is TRBJ2-1; D is unresolved. CDR3 length: 13 residues. V lost 1 base and J lost 6, with 7 bases in between. The CDR3, as DNA: TGTGCCAGCAGTTTAGTCCCAGGCAATGAGCAGTTCTTC. It codes for CASSLVPGNEQFF.

This clonotype has more than one count but fewer than ten. This rearrangement joins TRBV5-8 to TRBJ2-7, with 8 bases identical to TRBD1. V lost 1 base to trimming and J lost 6 bases; unmatched junction nucleotides: 6. Germline V lookup: CDR1 SGHTS, CDR2 YDEGEE. CDR3 length: 14 residues. The CDR3 nucleotides read TGTGCCAGCAGCTTGCGCAGGGGGCTGTTCGAGCAGTACTTC. This gives the protein CASSLRRGLFEQYF.

This clonotype has only a few counts. This chain joins TRBV7-6 and TRBJ1-3; the D is unclear. The CDR3 runs 13 residues. Deletions cut 3 bases from V and 6 bases from J, with 9 bases between. Germline CDR1 is SGHVS and CDR2 is FNYEAQ. The DNA of the CDR3 is TGTGCCAGCAGCTTGTCACCCCAAAACACCATATATTTT. This codes for CASSLSPQNTIYF.

The gene calls are TRBV20-1 and TRBJ2-1; D may be TRBD1 or TRBD2 (5 bases each). The germline V and J ends were trimmed by 6 bases and 10 bases, with 22 bases remaining between them. Germline V CDR1 and CDR2: DFQATT, SNEGSKA (reference sequence). The CDR3 spans 14 residues. The CDR3, as DNA: TGCAGTGCCTTCCGGGACCCCCTTACCTGGGAGCAGTTCTTC. This translates into CSAFRDPLTWEQFF.

About this clonotype itself: This may arise from a read error, as a much more abundant clone is one base away. This chain uses TRBV6-5 with TRBJ2-5, with unresolved D. The CDR3 sequence is 12 residues long. Trimming stripped 6 bases from V and 4 bases from J, with 9 bases between. CDR1 is MNHEY, CDR2 SVGAGI, per germline. The CDR3 loop is CASRATLETQYF. In DNA form, the CDR3 reads TGTGCCAGCAGGGCTACCCTAGAGACCCAGTACTTC.

Comment on this clonotype: A much larger clone is a single base away; this may be a read error. J is TRBJ2-3 and V is TRBV7-6, with TRBD2 identical over 7 bases. The germline V gene has CDR1 SGHVS and CDR2 FNYEAQ. The CDR3 consists of 15 residues. The J segment lost 1 base and the V segment lost 8 bases, leaving 9 bases of the junction unmatched. Here the CDR3 reads CASGPKRDGTDTQYF. As DNA, the CDR3 is TGTGCCAGCGGCCCAAAGCGGGATGGCACAGATACGCAGTATTTT.

This clonotype appeared many times. The chain is built from TRBV5-6 and TRBJ2-7; a weak D match, TRBD2 (6 bases). The CDR3 extends over 19 amino acids. CDR1 and CDR2 from the germline V gene are SGHDT and YYEEEE. The germline V and J ends were trimmed by 3 bases and 0 bases, with 25 bases remaining between them. CDR3 in DNA: TGTGCCAGCAGCTCGACCGGGACTCCGAACCCCGTAAGCTCCTACGAGCAGTACTTC. This sequence encodes CASSSTGTPNPVSSYEQYF.

The sample holds one count of this clonotype. A much larger clone differs by one base, so this may be a read error. This chain links TRBV7-6 with TRBJ2-3; D perhaps matches TRBD1 (5 bases). The germline V and J ends were trimmed by 5 bases and 6 bases, with 18 bases remaining between them. The CDR3 totals 15 residues. The germline V gene encodes CDR1 SGHVS and CDR2 FNYEAQ. CDR3 in DNA: TGTGCCAGCAGCGTAGGTTCAGGGATAGGCGATACGCAGTATTTT. Amino acids: CASSVGSGIGDTQYF.